Presented here are 25 T cell receptor beta chains from one specimen sequenced in a study of blood T cell repertoires in COVID-19 (dated by TCRdb to the early 2020s). Receptors were amplified or captured by the immunoSEQ multiplex PCR assay. TCRdb carries this immuneACCESS record with in-frame sequences only. Its versions omit some clonotypes, under half of them owing to an unresolved V gene in the studies checked, with the rest unexplained. Within this sample are over 30,000 clones, with about four fifths of them counted one time only. Approximately 3.6% of the sample lies in the top ten. Sequencing used peripheral blood. The receptors stem from a man over 45 with acute or convalescent COVID-19.

This clone occurred once. The chain carries TRBV3-1 (or the pseudogene TRBV3-2) and TRBJ2-5, with D maybe TRBD2 (5 bases). Germline V gene sequence: CDR1 LGHDT, CDR2 YNNKEL (reference sequence). The V end was cut by 0 bases, the J end by 4 bases, with 12 bases between. The CDR3 spans 15 residues. The CDR3 here is CASSQEPTSGETQYF. DNA of the CDR3: TGTGCCAGCAGCCAAGAACCAACTAGTGGAGAGACCCAGTACTTC.

The genes are TRBV7-8 and TRBJ1-6, with 10 bases that match TRBD1. The CDR3 consists of 13 residues. Germline V gene data show CDR1 as SGHVS and CDR2 as FQNEAQ. Trimming took 3 bases from V and 10 from J; bases not matched to a gene: 0. The CDR3: CASSLDRGSPLHF. DNA for the CDR3: TGTGCCAGCAGCTTGGACAGGGGGTCACCCCTCCACTTT.

V gene TRBV27 combines with J gene TRBJ2-7; 8 bases match TRBD1. Germline V gene lookup returns CDR1 MNHEY and CDR2 SMNVEV (reference sequence). The CDR3 runs to 11 residues. V dropped 5 bases and J dropped 9; count of bases not matched to a gene: 3. The CDR3 is CASSHGQGQYF. In DNA, the CDR3 is TGTGCCAGCAGTCATGGACAGGGGCAGTACTTC.

V is TRBV10-2 and J is TRBJ1-6; 9 bases match TRBD1. Germline lookup yields CDR1 WSHSY and CDR2 SAAADI. The CDR3 extends over 15 amino acids. V trimming: 3 bases; J trimming: 9 bases; junction bases outside the gene matches: 6. The chain's CDR3 is CASSDEQGAGSPLHF. In DNA form, the CDR3 reads TGCGCCAGCAGTGATGAACAGGGGGCAGGTTCACCCCTCCACTTT.

A few counts support this clone. The V and J genes are TRBV7-9 and TRBJ2-5; D is uncertain. The CDR3 sequence is 14 residues long. V dropped 11 bases and J dropped 1 base, with 17 bases sitting between them. Germline lookup yields CDR1 SEHNR and CDR2 FQNEAQ (reference sequence). The CDR3 DNA follows: TGTGCCTCTGGCGGTAGGCTTACCCAAGAGACCCAGTACTTC. It is translated as CASGGRLTQETQYF. Complete variable domain (other parts from reference TRBV7-9 and TRBJ2-5): DTGVSQNPRHKITKRGQNVTFRCDPISEHNRLYWYRQTLGQGPEFLTYFQNEAQLEKSRLLSDRFSAERPKGSFSTLEIQRTEQGDSAMYLCASGGRLTQETQYFGPGTRLLVL.

The V and J genes are TRBV6-5 and TRBJ2-7; 7 bases align to TRBD1. The V gene's germline CDR1 is MNHEY and CDR2 SVGAGI. CDR3 length: 14 amino acids. Germline trimming cut 5 bases from V and 4 bases from J; bases unmatched to any gene: 8. The chain's CDR3 is CASSPRQGRYEQYF. For the CDR3, the DNA is TGTGCCAGCAGTCCAAGACAGGGTCGGTACGAGCAGTACTTC.

J is TRBJ2-4 and V is TRBV6-6; 9 bases match TRBD2. The germline gives CDR1 MNHNY, CDR2 SVGAGI (reference sequence). V shed 6 bases and J 7 bases; nucleotides not matched to a gene: 13. There are 16 residues in the CDR3. CDR3 in amino acids: CASRLGWRGGLNIQYF. The CDR3 nucleotides read TGTGCCAGCAGACTAGGGTGGCGGGGGGGCCTGAACATTCAGTACTTC.

V is TRBV27 and J is TRBJ1-2; a weak D match, TRBD1 (5 bases). V lost 5 bases and J lost 3, with 16 bases in between. Per the germline V gene, CDR1 is MNHEY and CDR2 is SMNVEV (reference sequence). The CDR3 is made up of 15 amino acids. The CDR3 DNA reads as TGTGCCAGCAGTCCAGGGCCCTATTCCCACTATGGCTACACCTTC. Translating gives CASSPGPYSHYGYTF.

The gene calls are TRBV5-1 and TRBJ2-3, with 10 nucleotides matching TRBD2. The V and J ends lost 2 bases and 0 bases, in that order; junction bases with no gene match: 12. CDR1 is SGHRS, CDR2 YFSETQ, per germline. This CDR3 has 19 residues. The CDR3 loop is CASSFPGLAIRSSTDTQYF. The CDR3 DNA reads as TGCGCCAGCAGCTTTCCGGGACTAGCGATCCGTTCTAGCACAGATACGCAGTATTTT.

CDR3 DNA sequence: TGTGCCAGCAGCACTGGACAGGGGACGAAAAACATTCAGTACTTC. Translating gives CASSTGQGTKNIQYF. The chain combines TRBV5-5 with TRBJ2-4, with 9 bases fitting TRBD1. The germline V gene encodes CDR1 SGHKS and CDR2 YYEKEE (reference sequence). The length of the CDR3 is 15 residues. V was clipped by 4 bases and J by 4 bases; unmatched bases: 6.

V usage is TRBV6-1 and J usage is TRBJ2-7; D possibly corresponds to TRBD2 (7 bases). Per the germline V gene, CDR1 is MNHNS and CDR2 is SASEGT. Deletions cut 2 bases from V and 5 bases from J, with 13 bases between. The CDR3 has 14 amino acids. DNA for the CDR3: TGTGCCAGCAGTGAACGGGGGGCCCAGGACGAGCAGTACTTC. It specifies CASSERGAQDEQYF.

The rearrangement links TRBV6-6 to TRBJ1-2; TRBD1 matches at 8 bases. The CDR3 is 14 residues long. V gave up 2 bases and J gave up 6 bases; unmatched junction bases: 5. In germline, CDR1 is MNHNY, CDR2 SVGAGI (reference sequence). The CDR3 coding sequence is TGTGCCAGCAGTTACCGGACAGGGATTGATGGCTACACCTTC. Protein: CASSYRTGIDGYTF.

This clone has only one observation. The chain couples TRBV19 to TRBJ1-1; D not resolved. The CDR3 has 12 residues. Germline V gene data show CDR1 as LNHDA and CDR2 as SQIVND (reference sequence). V dropped 8 bases and J dropped 2 bases, with 9 bases sitting between them. The CDR3 DNA sequence: TGTGCCAGTCTCGGTTTTAACACTGAAGCTTTCTTT. Amino acids: CASLGFNTEAFF.

This chain uses TRBV7-8 with TRBJ2-4, with TRBD2 matching over 12 bases. V trimming: 2 bases; J trimming: 8 bases; junction bases outside the gene matches: 7. The CDR3 extends over 16 amino acids. The V gene's germline CDR1 is SGHVS and CDR2 FQNEAQ. CDR3 residues: CASSLRLAGGSDIQYF. In DNA form, the CDR3 reads TGTGCCAGCAGCTTACGGCTAGCGGGGGGGAGCGACATTCAGTACTTC.

CDR3 region: CSVAPGLTNTGELFF. In nucleotides, the CDR3 is TGCAGCGTTGCCCCGGGACTTACGAACACCGGGGAGCTGTTTTTT. The rearrangement links TRBV29-1 to TRBJ2-2; TRBD2 is a possible D gene (6 bases). CDR1 is SQVTM and CDR2 is ANQGSEA in the germline V gene. The CDR3 is made up of 15 amino acids. Trimming removed 4 bases at V and 0 bases at J, with 12 bases between.

The genes are TRBV28 and TRBJ1-2; D is perhaps TRBD1 (5 bases). Looked up from germline, CDR1 is MDHEN and CDR2 is SYDVKM. Trimming removed 5 bases at V and 4 bases at J, with 11 bases between. This CDR3 has 13 amino acids. CDR3 loop: CASSTGTFYGYTF. In nucleotides, the CDR3 is TGTGCCAGCAGTACCGGGACTTTCTATGGCTACACCTTC.

This clone was seen a few times. The V and J genes are TRBV28 and TRBJ2-1, with TRBD2 identical over 11 bases. The germline CDR1 and CDR2 sequences are MDHEN and SYDVKM. The length of the CDR3 is 15 residues. Trimming cost V 6 bases and J 1 base; bases outside gene matches: 2. CDR3: CASRRTSGSYNEQFF. CDR3 DNA sequence: TGTGCCAGCAGACGGACTAGCGGGTCCTACAATGAGCAGTTCTTC.

The chain carries TRBV9 and TRBJ2-6; D is possibly TRBD1 (5 bases). CDR3 length: 15 amino acids. The ends were cut back, 4 bases at V and 4 bases at J, with 12 bases in the middle. CDR1 and CDR2 (germline): SGDLS, YYNGEE. CDR3 protein: CASSTYRTGANVLTF. The CDR3 region has the DNA TGTGCCAGCAGCACCTACAGGACCGGGGCCAACGTCCTGACTTTC.

This rearrangement joins TRBV7-8 to TRBJ2-3; D not resolved. From germline, CDR1 is SGHVS and CDR2 FQNEAQ. The V and J ends lost 1 base and 0 bases respectively, with 11 bases between them. The CDR3 is 16 amino acids. CDR3: CASSLVSGASTDTQYF. The CDR3 region has the DNA TGTGCCAGCAGCTTAGTATCCGGTGCTAGCACAGATACGCAGTATTTT.

The gene calls are TRBV28 and TRBJ2-7; a possible D gene is TRBD1 (6 bases). CDR1 and CDR2 (germline): MDHEN, SYDVKM. The V gene lost 4 bases and the J gene lost 4 bases, with 14 bases spanning the gap. This CDR3 has 14 amino acids. CDR3 nucleotide sequence: TGTGCCAGCAGTTCGACAGGCCAGGGATACGAGCAGTACTTC. This translates into CASSSTGQGYEQYF. The whole variable domain, remainder taken from reference TRBV28 and TRBJ2-7, is DVKVTQSSRYLVKRTGEKVFLECVQDMDHENMFWYRQDPGLGLRLIYFSYDVKMKEKGDIPEGYSVSREKKERFSLILESASTNQTSMYLCASSSTGQGYEQYFGPGTRLTVT.

With respect to this clone: At one boundary the junction diverges from the germline segment, which might be a read error. This chain uses TRBV7-7 with TRBJ2-5; the match to TRBD2 covers 7 bases. Germline CDR1 is SSHAT and CDR2 is FNYEAQ (reference sequence). The CDR3 loop spans 14 amino acids. For the CDR3, the DNA is TGTGCTAGCAGCACCCGGGACTATGGGGAGACCCAGTACTTC. Its translation: CASSTRDYGETQYF.

This sequence joins TRBV4-1 and TRBJ1-2, with TRBD1 matching 8 bases. This CDR3 contains 16 residues. The V segment lost 7 bases and the J segment 0 bases; nucleotides outside the gene matches: 10. Germline loops: CDR1 MGHRA, CDR2 YSYEKL. The CDR3 DNA reads as TGCGCCAGCAACCGACAGGGGACGGGGTCTAACTATGGCTACACCTTC. It is translated as CASNRQGTGSNYGYTF.

The chain uses TRBV3-1 (or the pseudogene TRBV3-2) and TRBJ2-3, with 12 nucleotides matching TRBD2. Germline values: CDR1 LGHDT, CDR2 YNNKEL (reference sequence). This CDR3 region has 17 residues. Trimming cost V 3 bases and J 6 bases; bases outside gene matches: 10. The CDR3 region has the DNA TGTGCCAGCAGCCACGATTCTAGCGGGGGGGCCGTGGATACGCAGTATTTT. It yields the protein CASSHDSSGGAVDTQYF.

The J gene is TRBJ1-4, the V gene TRBV24-1; perhaps TRBD1 as D (5 bases). Deletions cut 9 bases from V and 2 bases from J, with 12 bases between. Germline V lookup: CDR1 KGHDR, CDR2 SFDVKD. This CDR3 is built from 14 residues. DNA for the CDR3: TGTGCCACCTTTTCGCGGGGGACTAATGAAAAACTGTTTTTT. It yields the protein CATFSRGTNEKLFF.

The table lists this clone with a count of one. The chain joins TRBV3-1 (or the pseudogene TRBV3-2) to TRBJ1-6, with TRBD1 identical over 10 bases. Germline CDR1 is LGHDT and CDR2 is YNNKEL (reference sequence). This CDR3 is built from 15 residues. V shed 0 bases, J shed 10 bases, and the junction held 3 bases outside the gene matches. DNA of the CDR3: TGTGCCAGCAGCCAAGATGGACAGGGGGAATCACCCCTCCACTTT. It codes for CASSQDGQGESPLHF.